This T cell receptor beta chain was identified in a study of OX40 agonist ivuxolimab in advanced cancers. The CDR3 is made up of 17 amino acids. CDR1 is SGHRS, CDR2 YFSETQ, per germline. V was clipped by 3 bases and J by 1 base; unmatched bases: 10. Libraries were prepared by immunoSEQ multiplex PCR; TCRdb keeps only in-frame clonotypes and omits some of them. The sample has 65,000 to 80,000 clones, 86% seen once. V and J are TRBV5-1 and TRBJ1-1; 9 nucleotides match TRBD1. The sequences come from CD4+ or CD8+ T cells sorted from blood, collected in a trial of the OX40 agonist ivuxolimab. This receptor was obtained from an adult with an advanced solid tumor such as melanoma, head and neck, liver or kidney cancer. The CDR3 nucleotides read TGCGCCAGCAGCTCCGTCCCGGGACAGGGATGGAACACTGAAGCTTTCTTT. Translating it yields CASSSVPGQGWNTEAFF.